The source of this TCR beta chain is a study of human thymus T cells. General study results and limits: Thymic as well as blood repertoires seemed to favor certain V and J genes unevenly. Related studies found that unrelated individuals share highly overlapping thymic repertoires.

Sequencing used immunoSEQ multiplex PCR; TCRdb keeps in-frame clones, though not all of them. This table holds some 78,000 clones, roughly 96% found once. Looked up from germline, CDR1 is SGHDN and CDR2 is FVKESK. The CDR3 has 14 amino acids. V was cut by 4 bases and J by 8 bases, with 17 bases left in between. Thymus tissue for the work was resected from patients undergoing corrective heart surgery. Worth noting for this clone: Its antigen is unknown.

The sequencing input was thymus tissue. The sequence was obtained from a boy in the first two years of life with a congenital heart defect but otherwise immunologically healthy. The V gene is TRBV14, the J gene TRBJ1-2, with D possibly being TRBD1 (5 bases). CDR3 sequence reads: CASSRSDSGGGYTF. CDR3 nucleotide sequence: TGTGCCAGCAGCCGCTCCGACAGCGGCGGCGGCTACACCTTC.